Listed below are T cell receptor beta chains from one sample, sequenced in a study of T cell responses to AZD1222 COVID-19 vaccine. Sequenced by immunoSEQ multiplex PCR; TCRdb stores in-frame clones only, minus some. The sample comprises more than 75,000 clones, about 90% of which are singletons, and 5% to 5.5% rests with the top ten. Here the sequenced sample was peripheral blood, taken on day 0 of AZD1222 vaccination. All receptors derive from an adult in good health. CDR3s include the opening cysteine and the closing phenylalanine or tryptophan. D genes are given only for firm matches. Expanded clones are given a class, and other clones once, few, many or no size at all.

TRBD2	TRBV19	TRBJ2-3	-	CASSIVRGSGTDTQYF	TGTGCCAGTAGTATCGTTCGCGGGAGTGGTACAGATACGCAGTATTTT
-	TRBV27	TRBJ1-6	-	CASSPNNSPLHF	TGTGCCAGCAGTCCCAATAATTCACCCCTCCACTTT
-	TRBV19	TRBJ2-2	-	CASTQSPNTGELFF	TGTGCCAGTACGCAATCCCCGAACACCGGGGAGCTGTTTTTT
TRBD1	TRBV7-3	TRBJ2-2	-	CASSSGTGLLKTANTGELFF	TGTGCCAGCAGCTCCGGGACAGGGCTACTTAAAACCGCGAACACCGGGGAGCTGTTTTTT
TRBD1	TRBV27	TRBJ2-7	-	CASSLRTGPYEQYF	TGTGCCAGCAGTCTCCGGACAGGGCCCTACGAGCAGTACTTC
-	TRBV7-9	TRBJ1-2	-	CASSLERIYGYTF	TGTGCCAGCAGCTTAGAACGGATCTATGGCTACACCTTC
TRBD1	TRBV5-4	TRBJ2-7	-	CASSFGTGSYEQYF	TGTGCCAGCAGCTTTGGGACAGGCTCCTACGAGCAGTACTTC
TRBD2	TRBV11-2	TRBJ2-3	-	CASSSWTSGGSDTQYF	TGTGCCAGCAGCTCCTGGACTAGCGGGGGTTCAGATACGCAGTATTTT
TRBD2	TRBV28	TRBJ2-7	-	CASRGTSGRHEQYF	TGTGCCAGCAGAGGGACTAGCGGGAGGCACGAGCAGTACTTC
-	TRBV3-1/TRBV3-2	TRBJ2-7	-	CASSRKAGKGYEQYF	TGTGCCAGCAGCCGAAAAGCCGGGAAAGGGTACGAGCAGTACTTC
TRBD2	TRBV19	TRBJ2-7	few	CASKTIAGDNYEQYF	TGTGCCAGTAAAACCATAGCGGGGGATAACTACGAGCAGTACTTC
-	TRBV6-2/TRBV6-3	TRBJ2-7	once	CASSNSPYEQYF	TGTGCCAGCAGTAACTCGCCCTACGAGCAGTACTTC
-	TRBV10-3	TRBJ2-5	once	CAISRTEETQYF	TGTGCCATCAGCCGGACAGAAGAGACCCAGTACTTC
TRBD2	TRBV2	TRBJ2-1	-	CASGRSSGRGNEQFF	TGTGCCAGCGGGAGGTCTAGCGGGAGGGGCAATGAGCAGTTCTTC
-	TRBV27	TRBJ2-7	-	CASSLRDTYEQYF	TGTGCCAGCAGTTTAAGAGATACCTACGAGCAGTACTTC
TRBD1	TRBV10-3	TRBJ2-5	-	CAISESWTGDQETQYF	TGTGCCATCAGTGAGTCCTGGACAGGGGACCAAGAGACCCAGTACTTC
-	TRBV6-5	TRBJ1-2	-	CASSYYRTEDYGYTF	TGTGCCAGCAGTTACTATAGGACGGAGGACTATGGCTACACCTTC
TRBD1	TRBV27	TRBJ1-4	-	CASSPRQGRATNEKLFF	TGTGCCAGCAGTCCCCGACAGGGCAGAGCAACTAATGAAAAACTGTTTTTT
-	TRBV27	TRBJ2-1	-	CASSLSGLLYNEQFF	TGTGCCAGCAGTTTATCGGGCCTACTCTACAATGAGCAGTTCTTC
-	TRBV12-3/TRBV12-4	TRBJ1-2	-	CASSFGDGYTF	TGTGCCAGCAGTTTCGGGGATGGCTACACCTTC
TRBD1	TRBV6-5	TRBJ1-5	-	CASKVDRDNQPQHF	TGTGCCAGCAAGGTGGACAGGGACAATCAGCCCCAGCATTTT
-	TRBV19	TRBJ1-3	once	CASSASVAPGNTIYF	TGTGCCAGTAGTGCATCTGTTGCACCCGGAAACACCATATATTTT
-	TRBV27	TRBJ2-3	-	CASSPRDRSQYF	TGTGCCAGCAGTCCCCGGGACCGATCGCAGTATTTT
-	TRBV28	TRBJ1-5	-	CASSFVWQPQHF	TGTGCCAGCAGTTTTGTGTGGCAGCCCCAGCATTTT
-	TRBV27	TRBJ2-2	-	CASSLVLTGELFF	TGTGCCAGCAGTTTGGTATTAACCGGGGAGCTGTTTTTT
TRBD1	TRBV19	TRBJ2-1	-	CASRPQGVALYNEQFF	TGTGCCAGTAGACCCCAGGGGGTCGCCCTCTACAATGAGCAGTTCTTC
-	TRBV30	TRBJ2-4	-	CAWSVLQVAKNIQYF	TGTGCCTGGAGTGTATTACAGGTAGCCAAAAACATTCAGTACTTC
TRBD2	TRBV13	TRBJ2-5	-	CASSLPSGQETQYF	TGTGCCAGCAGCTTACCTAGCGGCCAAGAGACCCAGTACTTC
-	TRBV4-1	TRBJ2-5	-	CASSQAYTKETQYF	TGCGCCAGCAGCCAAGCCTATACGAAAGAGACCCAGTACTTC
-	TRBV28	TRBJ1-2	-	CASSSPRGADGYTF	TGTGCCAGCTCCTCCCCCCGGGGGGCGGATGGCTACACCTTC
-	TRBV15	TRBJ1-1	-	CATSRDRMNTEAFF	TGTGCCACCAGCAGAGACAGAATGAACACTGAAGCTTTCTTT
-	TRBV3-1/TRBV3-2	TRBJ1-3	-	CASSQDRSSGNTIYF	TGTGCCAGCAGCCAAGACCGTTCCTCTGGAAACACCATATATTTT
-	TRBV28	TRBJ1-2	-	CASSVYRALYGYTF	TGTGCCAGCAGTGTATACAGGGCCCTTTATGGCTACACCTTC
TRBD2	TRBV2	TRBJ2-7	-	CASMIGLAGGYEQYF	TGTGCCAGCATGATTGGGCTAGCGGGAGGGTACGAGCAGTACTTC
-	TRBV9	TRBJ1-3	-	CASSPTGQIGNTIYF	TGTGCCAGCAGCCCGACCGGACAGATTGGAAACACCATATATTTT
TRBD1	TRBV11-2	TRBJ2-3	-	CASSLGQASTDTQYF	TGTGCCAGCAGCCTCGGACAGGCTAGCACAGATACGCAGTATTTT
TRBD2	TRBV10-1	TRBJ2-3	-	CASSEGLAALQYF	TGCGCCAGCAGTGAGGGACTAGCGGCCCTACAGTATTTT
-	TRBV5-1	TRBJ1-5	-	CASSLGVPNQPQHF	TGCGCCAGCAGCTTGGGGGTCCCCAATCAGCCCCAGCATTTT
-	TRBV7-6	TRBJ1-1	once	CASSLGVANTEAFF	TGTGCCAGCAGCTTAGGAGTTGCGAACACTGAAGCTTTCTTT
-	TRBV6-5	TRBJ2-1	-	CASRAGVWNEQFF	TGTGCCAGCAGAGCGGGTGTATGGAATGAGCAGTTCTTC
-	TRBV7-8	TRBJ1-1	-	CASSFLNTEAFF	TGTGCCAGCAGCTTCTTGAACACTGAAGCTTTCTTT
TRBD1	TRBV5-6	TRBJ1-2	-	CASRHQGQGNAGYTF	TGTGCCAGCAGACATCAGGGACAGGGGAATGCTGGCTACACCTTC
-	TRBV5-4	TRBJ1-6	-	CASSVTRGPLHF	TGTGCCAGCAGCGTTACTAGGGGGCCCCTCCACTTT
-	TRBV5-1	TRBJ2-7	-	CASSLGWQAYEQYF	TGCGCCAGCAGCTTGGGTTGGCAGGCCTACGAGCAGTACTTC
-	TRBV28	TRBJ1-5	-	CASSLSDRYNQPQHF	TGTGCCAGCAGTTTATCAGACAGGTACAATCAGCCCCAGCATTTT
-	TRBV3-1/TRBV3-2	TRBJ2-7	-	CASSLRDIHEQYF	TGTGCCAGCAGCCTTAGGGACATCCACGAGCAGTACTTC
-	TRBV27	TRBJ1-1	-	CASSSGVWTEAFF	TGTGCCAGCAGTTCTGGGGTATGGACTGAAGCTTTCTTT
-	TRBV2	TRBJ1-3	-	CASSTGTSGNTIYF	TGTGCCAGCAGTACAGGTACCTCTGGAAACACCATATATTTT
-	TRBV7-2	TRBJ2-1	-	CASSLIPGTYNEQFF	TGTGCCAGCAGCTTAATACCGGGGACCTACAATGAGCAGTTCTTC
-	TRBV5-6	TRBJ1-1	-	CASSLLSRDTEAFF	TGTGCCAGCAGCTTGTTATCCAGGGACACTGAAGCTTTCTTT